This TCR beta chain was retrieved from a study of blood T cell repertoires in COVID-19. Background on the study: There were acute and convalescent COVID-19 samples, and they came from the United States, Italy and Spain. The cDNA or gDNA used as material had been derived from T cells, B-cell-depleted T cells, or PBMCs.

Repertoires were generated with immunoSEQ multiplex PCR, while TCRdb's copy carries only in-frame clones and drops some. The data contain more than 95,000 clones, around 89% of them singletons. V was trimmed by 8 bases and J by 2 bases, leaving 14 bases between them. The CDR3 sequence is 14 residues long. Germline CDR1 SGHAT, CDR2 FQNNGV. Material for sequencing was peripheral blood. The chain carries TRBV11-2 and TRBJ2-3; D is perhaps TRBD2 (5 bases). This receptor was taken from a human donor in a cohort sampled during active COVID-19. CDR3 nucleotides: TGTGCCAGCTCCAGCGGTCTTAACACAGATACGCAGTATTTT. It is translated as CASSSGLNTDTQYF.